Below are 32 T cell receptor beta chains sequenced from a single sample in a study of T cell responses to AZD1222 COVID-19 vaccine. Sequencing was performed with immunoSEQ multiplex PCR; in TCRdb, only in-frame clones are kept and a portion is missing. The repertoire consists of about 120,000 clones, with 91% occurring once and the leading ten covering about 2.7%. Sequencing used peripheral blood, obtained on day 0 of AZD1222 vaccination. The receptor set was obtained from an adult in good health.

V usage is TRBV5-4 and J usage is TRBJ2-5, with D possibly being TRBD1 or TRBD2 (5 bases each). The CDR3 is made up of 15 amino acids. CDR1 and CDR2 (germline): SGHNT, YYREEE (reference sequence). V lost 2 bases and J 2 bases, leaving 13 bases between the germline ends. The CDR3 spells CASSFPGRGQETQYF. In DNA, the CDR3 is TGTGCCAGCAGCTTCCCGGGGCGAGGACAAGAGACCCAGTACTTC.

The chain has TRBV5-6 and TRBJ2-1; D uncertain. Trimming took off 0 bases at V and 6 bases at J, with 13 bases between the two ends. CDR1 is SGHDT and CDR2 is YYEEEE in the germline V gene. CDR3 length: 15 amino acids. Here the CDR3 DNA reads TGTGCCAGCAGCTTGGATTGGGCCCATCCCAATGAGCAGTTCTTC. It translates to CASSLDWAHPNEQFF. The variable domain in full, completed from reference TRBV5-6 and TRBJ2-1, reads DAGVTQSPTHLIKTRGQQVTLRCSPKSGHDTVSWYQQALGQGPQFIFQYYEEEERQRGNFPDRFSGHQFPNYSSELNVNALLLGDSALYLCASSLDWAHPNEQFFGPGTRLTVL.

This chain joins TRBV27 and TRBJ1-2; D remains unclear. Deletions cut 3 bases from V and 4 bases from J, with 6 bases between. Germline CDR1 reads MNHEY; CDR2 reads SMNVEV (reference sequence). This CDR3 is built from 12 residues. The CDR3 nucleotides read TGTGCCAGCAGTTTCGACGGCTATGGCTACACCTTC. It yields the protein CASSFDGYGYTF.

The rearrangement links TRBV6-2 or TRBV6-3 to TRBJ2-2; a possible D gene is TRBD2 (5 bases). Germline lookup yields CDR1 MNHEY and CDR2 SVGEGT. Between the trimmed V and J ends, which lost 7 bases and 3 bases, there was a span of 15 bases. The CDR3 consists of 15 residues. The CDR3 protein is CASTPRGIDTGELFF. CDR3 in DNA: TGTGCCAGCACCCCACGGGGTATCGACACCGGGGAGCTGTTTTTT.

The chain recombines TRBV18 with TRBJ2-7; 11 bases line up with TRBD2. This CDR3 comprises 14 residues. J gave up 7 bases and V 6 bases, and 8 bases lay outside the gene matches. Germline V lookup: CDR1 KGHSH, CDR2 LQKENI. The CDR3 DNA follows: TGTGCCAGCTCCCAATCGACTAGCGGGATTGAGCAGTACTTC. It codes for CASSQSTSGIEQYF.

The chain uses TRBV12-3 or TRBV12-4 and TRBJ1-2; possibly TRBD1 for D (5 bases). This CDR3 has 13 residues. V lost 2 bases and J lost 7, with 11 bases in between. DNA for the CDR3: TGTGCCAGCAGTTTACCGGGGCATCGTGGCTACACCTTC. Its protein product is CASSLPGHRGYTF.

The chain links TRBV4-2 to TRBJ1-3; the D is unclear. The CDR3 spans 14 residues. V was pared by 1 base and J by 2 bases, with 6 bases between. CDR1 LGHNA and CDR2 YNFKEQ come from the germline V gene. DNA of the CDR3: TGTGCCAGCAGCCAAGGAGGAACTGGAAACACCATATATTTT. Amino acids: CASSQGGTGNTIYF.

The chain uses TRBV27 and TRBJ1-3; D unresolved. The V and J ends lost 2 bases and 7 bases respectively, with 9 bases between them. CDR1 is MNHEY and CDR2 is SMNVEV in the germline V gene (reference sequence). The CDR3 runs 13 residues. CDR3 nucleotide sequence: TGTGCCAGCAGTTTACAGCTGGGGAACACCATATATTTT. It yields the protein CASSLQLGNTIYF.

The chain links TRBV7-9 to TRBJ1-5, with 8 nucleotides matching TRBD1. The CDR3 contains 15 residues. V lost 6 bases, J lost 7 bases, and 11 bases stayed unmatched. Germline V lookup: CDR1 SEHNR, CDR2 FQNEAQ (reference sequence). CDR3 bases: TGTGCCAGCAGTCTCGCCGCAGGGGGCTTGCAGCCCCAGCATTTT. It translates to CASSLAAGGLQPQHF.

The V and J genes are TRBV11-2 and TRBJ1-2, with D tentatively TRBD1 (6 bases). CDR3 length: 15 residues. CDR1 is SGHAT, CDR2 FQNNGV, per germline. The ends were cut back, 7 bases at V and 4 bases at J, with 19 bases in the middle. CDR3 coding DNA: TGTGCCAGCACCCAATCCAGGGGAGGCGGCTATGGCTACACCTTC. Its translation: CASTQSRGGGYGYTF.

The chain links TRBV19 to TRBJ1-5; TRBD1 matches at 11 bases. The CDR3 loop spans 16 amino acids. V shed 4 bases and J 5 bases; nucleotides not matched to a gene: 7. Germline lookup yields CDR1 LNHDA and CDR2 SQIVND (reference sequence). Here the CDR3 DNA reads TGTGCCAGTAGTAAGCTGGACAGGGGGCGAGATCAGCCCCAGCATTTT. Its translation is CASSKLDRGRDQPQHF.

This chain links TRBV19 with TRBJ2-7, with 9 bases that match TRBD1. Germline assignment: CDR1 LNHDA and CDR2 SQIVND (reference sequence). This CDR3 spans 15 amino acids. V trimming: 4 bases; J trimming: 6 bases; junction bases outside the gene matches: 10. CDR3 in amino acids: CASSTLGQGRFEQYF. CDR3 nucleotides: TGTGCCAGTAGTACCCTTGGACAGGGGAGGTTCGAGCAGTACTTC.

CDR3 DNA: TGTGCCAGCAGCAAAACTGATTCGGGAGTATGTGATACGCAGTATTTT. Translated, it gives CASSKTDSGVCDTQYF. The chain combines TRBV21-1 with TRBJ2-3; the D segment call TRBD2 is taken from the table without a DNA check. TRBV21-1 is termed a pseudogene. The CDR3 spans 16 residues.

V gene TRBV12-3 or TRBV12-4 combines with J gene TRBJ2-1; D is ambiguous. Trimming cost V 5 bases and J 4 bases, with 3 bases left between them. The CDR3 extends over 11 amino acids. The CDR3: CASSTYNEQFF. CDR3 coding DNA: TGTGCCAGCAGTACATACAATGAGCAGTTCTTC.

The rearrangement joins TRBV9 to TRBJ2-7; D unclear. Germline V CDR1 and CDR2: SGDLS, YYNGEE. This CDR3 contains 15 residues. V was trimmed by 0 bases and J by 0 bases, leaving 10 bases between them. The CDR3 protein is CASSVEGLPSYEQYF. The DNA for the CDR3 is TGTGCCAGCAGCGTAGAAGGTCTCCCCTCCTACGAGCAGTACTTC.

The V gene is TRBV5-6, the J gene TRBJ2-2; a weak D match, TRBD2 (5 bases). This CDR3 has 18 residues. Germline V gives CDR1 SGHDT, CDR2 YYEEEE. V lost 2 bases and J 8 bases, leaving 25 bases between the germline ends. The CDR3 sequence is CASSLLGWRALRAGELFF. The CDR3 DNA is TGTGCCAGCAGCTTACTTGGTTGGCGGGCCTTAAGGGCTGGGGAGCTGTTTTTT.

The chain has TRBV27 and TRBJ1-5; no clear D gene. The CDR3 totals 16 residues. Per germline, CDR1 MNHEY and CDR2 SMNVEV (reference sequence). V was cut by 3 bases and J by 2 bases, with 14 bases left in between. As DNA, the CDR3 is TGTGCCAGCAGTTTTGACCCCAACCCTGGCAATCAGCCCCAGCATTTT. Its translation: CASSFDPNPGNQPQHF.

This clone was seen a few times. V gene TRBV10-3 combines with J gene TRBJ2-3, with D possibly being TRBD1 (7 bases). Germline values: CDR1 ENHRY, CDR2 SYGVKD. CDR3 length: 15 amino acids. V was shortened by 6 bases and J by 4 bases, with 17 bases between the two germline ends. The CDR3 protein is CAIRSGQGEADTQYF. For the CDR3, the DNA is TGTGCCATCAGGTCCGGCCAGGGGGAGGCAGATACGCAGTATTTT.

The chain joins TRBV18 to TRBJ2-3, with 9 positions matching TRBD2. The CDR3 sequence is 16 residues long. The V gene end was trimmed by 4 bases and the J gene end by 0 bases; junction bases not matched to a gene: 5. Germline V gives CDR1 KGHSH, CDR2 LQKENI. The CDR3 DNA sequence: TGTGCCAGCTCACTCCGAACTAGCGGGAGCACAGATACGCAGTATTTT. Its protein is CASSLRTSGSTDTQYF.

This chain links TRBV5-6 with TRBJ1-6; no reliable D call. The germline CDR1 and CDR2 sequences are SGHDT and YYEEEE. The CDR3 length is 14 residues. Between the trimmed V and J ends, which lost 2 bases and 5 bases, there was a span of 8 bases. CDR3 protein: CASSLGHNNSPLHF. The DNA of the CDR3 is TGTGCCAGCAGCTTAGGCCATAATAATTCACCCCTCCACTTT.

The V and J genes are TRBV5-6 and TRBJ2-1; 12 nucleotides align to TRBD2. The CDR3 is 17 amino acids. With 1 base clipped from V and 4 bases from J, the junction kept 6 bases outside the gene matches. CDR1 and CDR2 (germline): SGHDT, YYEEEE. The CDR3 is CASSLFFLAGGYNEQFF. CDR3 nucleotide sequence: TGTGCCAGCAGCTTGTTCTTCCTAGCGGGAGGGTACAATGAGCAGTTCTTC.

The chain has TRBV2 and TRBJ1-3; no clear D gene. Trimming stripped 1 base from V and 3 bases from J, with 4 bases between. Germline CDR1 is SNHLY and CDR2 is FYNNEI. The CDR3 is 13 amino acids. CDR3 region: CASSEGYGNTIYF. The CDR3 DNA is TGTGCCAGCAGTGAAGGGTATGGAAACACCATATATTTT.

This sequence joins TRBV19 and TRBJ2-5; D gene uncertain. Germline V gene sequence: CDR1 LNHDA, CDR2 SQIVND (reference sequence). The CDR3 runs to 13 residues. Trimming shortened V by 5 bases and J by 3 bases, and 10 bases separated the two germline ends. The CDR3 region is CASSVDDEETQYF. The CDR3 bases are TGTGCCAGTAGTGTGGACGACGAAGAGACCCAGTACTTC.

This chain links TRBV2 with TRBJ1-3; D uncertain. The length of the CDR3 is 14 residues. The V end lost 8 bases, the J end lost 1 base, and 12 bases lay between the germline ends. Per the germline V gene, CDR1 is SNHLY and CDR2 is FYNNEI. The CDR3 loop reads CASVRVESGNTIYF. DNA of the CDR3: TGTGCCAGCGTCAGAGTTGAATCTGGAAACACCATATATTTT.

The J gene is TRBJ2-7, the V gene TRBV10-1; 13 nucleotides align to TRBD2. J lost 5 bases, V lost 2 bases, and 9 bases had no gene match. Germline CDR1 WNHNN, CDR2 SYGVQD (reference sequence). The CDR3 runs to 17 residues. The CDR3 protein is CASSELRTSGSSNEQYF. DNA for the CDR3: TGCGCCAGCAGTGAGCTCAGGACTAGCGGGAGTTCGAACGAGCAGTACTTC.

The DNA for the CDR3 is TGTGCCAGCAGCCAAGGGACTAGCGGGATAGCCTACGAGCAGTACTTC. Residues: CASSQGTSGIAYEQYF. The chain recombines TRBV3-1 (or the pseudogene TRBV3-2) with TRBJ2-7; 12 bases align to TRBD2. The CDR3 has 16 residues. V lost 1 base and J lost 2; bases outside the gene matches: 3. Germline CDR1 and CDR2: LGHDT and YNNKEL (reference sequence).

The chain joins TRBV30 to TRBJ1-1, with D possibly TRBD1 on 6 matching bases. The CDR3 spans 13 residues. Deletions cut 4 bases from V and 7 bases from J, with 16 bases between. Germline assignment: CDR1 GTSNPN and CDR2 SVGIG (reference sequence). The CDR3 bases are TGTGCCTGGACCAAGGGGGGTAGCAGTGAAGCTTTCTTT. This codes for CAWTKGGSSEAFF.

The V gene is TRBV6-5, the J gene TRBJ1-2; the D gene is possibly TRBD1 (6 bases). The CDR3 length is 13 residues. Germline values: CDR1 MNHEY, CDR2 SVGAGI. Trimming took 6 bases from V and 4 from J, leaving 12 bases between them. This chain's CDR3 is CASRGGSAYGYTF. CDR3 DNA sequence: TGTGCCAGCAGGGGGGGCAGCGCCTATGGCTACACCTTC.

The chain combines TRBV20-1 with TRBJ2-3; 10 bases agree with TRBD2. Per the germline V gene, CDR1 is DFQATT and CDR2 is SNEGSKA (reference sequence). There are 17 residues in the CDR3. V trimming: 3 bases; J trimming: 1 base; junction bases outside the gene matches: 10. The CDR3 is CSASRLAGAIRTDTQYF. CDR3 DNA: TGCAGTGCTAGTCGCCTAGCGGGAGCTATTCGCACAGATACGCAGTATTTT.

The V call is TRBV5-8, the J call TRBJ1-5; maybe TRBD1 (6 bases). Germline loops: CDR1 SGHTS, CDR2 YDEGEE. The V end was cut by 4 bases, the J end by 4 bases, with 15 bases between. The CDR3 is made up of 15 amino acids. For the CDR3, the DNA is TGTGCCAGCAGCCAAGGACAGATTGTTAATCAGCCCCAGCATTTT. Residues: CASSQGQIVNQPQHF.

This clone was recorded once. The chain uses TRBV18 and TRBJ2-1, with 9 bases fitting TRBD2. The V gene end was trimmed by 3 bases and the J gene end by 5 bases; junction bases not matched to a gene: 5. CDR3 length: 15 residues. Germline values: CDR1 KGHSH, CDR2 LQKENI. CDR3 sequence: CASSPPGGRDNEQFF. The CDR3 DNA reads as TGTGCCAGCTCACCCCCGGGCGGGAGGGACAATGAGCAGTTCTTC.

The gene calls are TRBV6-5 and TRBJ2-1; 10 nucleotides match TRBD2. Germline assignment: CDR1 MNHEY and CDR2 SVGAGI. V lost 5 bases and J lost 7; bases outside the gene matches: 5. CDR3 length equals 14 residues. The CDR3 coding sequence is TGTGCCAGCAGTCCCGGACTAGCGGCTAATGAGCAGTTCTTC. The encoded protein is CASSPGLAANEQFF.